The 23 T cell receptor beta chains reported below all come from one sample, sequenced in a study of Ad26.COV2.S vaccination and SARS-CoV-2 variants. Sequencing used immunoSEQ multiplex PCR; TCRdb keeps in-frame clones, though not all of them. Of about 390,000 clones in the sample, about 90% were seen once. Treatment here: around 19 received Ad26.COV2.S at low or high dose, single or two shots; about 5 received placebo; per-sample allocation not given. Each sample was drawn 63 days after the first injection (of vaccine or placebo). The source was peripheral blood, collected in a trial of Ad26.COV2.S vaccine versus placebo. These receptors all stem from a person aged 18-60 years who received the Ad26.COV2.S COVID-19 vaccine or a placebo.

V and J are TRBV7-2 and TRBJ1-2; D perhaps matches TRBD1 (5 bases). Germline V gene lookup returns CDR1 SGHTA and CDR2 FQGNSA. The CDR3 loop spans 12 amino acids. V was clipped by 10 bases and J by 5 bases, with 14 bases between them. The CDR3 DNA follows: TGTGCCATTGGGGGATTGCTTTATGGCTACACCTTC. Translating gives CAIGGLLYGYTF.

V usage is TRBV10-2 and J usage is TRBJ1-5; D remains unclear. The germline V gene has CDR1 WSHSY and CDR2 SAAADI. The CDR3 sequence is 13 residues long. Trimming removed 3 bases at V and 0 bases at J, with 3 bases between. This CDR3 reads CASSEYSNQPQHF. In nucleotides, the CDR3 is TGCGCCAGCAGTGAATATAGCAATCAGCCCCAGCATTTT.

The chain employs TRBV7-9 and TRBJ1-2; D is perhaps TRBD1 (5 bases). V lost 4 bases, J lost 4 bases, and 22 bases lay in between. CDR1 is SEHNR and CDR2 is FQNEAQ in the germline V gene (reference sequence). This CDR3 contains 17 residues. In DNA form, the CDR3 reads TGTGCCAGCAGCTCGGCGACCATCGTGGGGCCCGTCTATGGCTACACCTTC. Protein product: CASSSATIVGPVYGYTF.

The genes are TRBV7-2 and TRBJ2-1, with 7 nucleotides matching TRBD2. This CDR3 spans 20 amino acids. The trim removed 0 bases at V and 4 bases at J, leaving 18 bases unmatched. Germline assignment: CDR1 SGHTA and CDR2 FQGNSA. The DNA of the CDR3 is TGTGCCAGCAGCTTAGCGCTAACTGTCTGGGAGCGGGGAAATTACAATGAGCAGTTCTTC. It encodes CASSLALTVWERGNYNEQFF.

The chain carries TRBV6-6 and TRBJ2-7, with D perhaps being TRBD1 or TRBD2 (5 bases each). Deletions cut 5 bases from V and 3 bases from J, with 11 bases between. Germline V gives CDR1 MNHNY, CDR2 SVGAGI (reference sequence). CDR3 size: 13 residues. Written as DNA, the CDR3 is TGTGCCAGCAGTACGGGACCTGTCTACGAGCAGTACTTC. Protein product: CASSTGPVYEQYF.

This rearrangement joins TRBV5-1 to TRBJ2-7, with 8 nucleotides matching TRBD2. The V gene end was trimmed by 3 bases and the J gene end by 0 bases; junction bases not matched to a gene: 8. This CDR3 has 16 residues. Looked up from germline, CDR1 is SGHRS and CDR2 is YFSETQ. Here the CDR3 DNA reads TGCGCCAGCAGCTCCCCGGGAGGGGCGGCCTCCTACGAGCAGTACTTC. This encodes CASSSPGGAASYEQYF.

CDR3 region: CASSSEGGVPTEAFF. CDR3 nucleotide sequence: TGTGCCAGCAGTTCGGAAGGAGGGGTCCCCACTGAAGCTTTCTTT. The genes are TRBV6-5 and TRBJ1-1; maybe TRBD1 (5 bases). The CDR3 is 15 residues long. Trimming pared 4 bases from V and 4 bases from J, leaving 16 bases between. The germline CDR1 and CDR2 sequences are MNHEY and SVGAGI.

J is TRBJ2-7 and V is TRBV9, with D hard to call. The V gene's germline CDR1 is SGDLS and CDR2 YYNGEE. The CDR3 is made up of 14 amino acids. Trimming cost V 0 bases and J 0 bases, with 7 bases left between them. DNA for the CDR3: TGTGCCAGCAGCGTAGCCCAGGACTCCTACGAGCAGTACTTC. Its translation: CASSVAQDSYEQYF. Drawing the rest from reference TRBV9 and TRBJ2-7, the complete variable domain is DSGVTQTPKHLITATGQRVTLRCSPRSGDLSVYWYQQSLDQGLQFLIQYYNGEERAKGNILERFSAQQFPDLHSELNLSSLELGDSALYFCASSVAQDSYEQYFGPGTRLTVT.

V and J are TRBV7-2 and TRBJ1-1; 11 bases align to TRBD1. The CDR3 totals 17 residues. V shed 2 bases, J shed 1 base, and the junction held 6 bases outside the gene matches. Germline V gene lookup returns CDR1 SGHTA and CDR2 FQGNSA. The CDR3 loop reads CASSLSGTGGENTEAFF. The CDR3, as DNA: TGTGCCAGCAGCTTATCCGGGACAGGGGGGGAGAACACTGAAGCTTTCTTT.

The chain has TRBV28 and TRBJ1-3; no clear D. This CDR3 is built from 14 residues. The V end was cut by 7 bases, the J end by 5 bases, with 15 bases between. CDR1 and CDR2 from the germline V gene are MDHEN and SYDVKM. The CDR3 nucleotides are TGTGCCAGCACTTCGCGGAATTGGAGAAACACCATATATTTT. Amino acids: CASTSRNWRNTIYF.

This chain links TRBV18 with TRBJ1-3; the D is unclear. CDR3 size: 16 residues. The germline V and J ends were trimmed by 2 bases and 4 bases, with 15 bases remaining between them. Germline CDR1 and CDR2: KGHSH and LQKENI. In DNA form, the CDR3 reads TGTGCCAGCTCACCAACAGACACGCGCAAAGGAAACACCATATATTTT. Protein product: CASSPTDTRKGNTIYF. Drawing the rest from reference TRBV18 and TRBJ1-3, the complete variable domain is NAGVMQNPRHLVRRRGQEARLRCSPMKGHSHVYWYRQLPEEGLKFMVYLQKENIIDESGMPKERFSAEFPKEGPSILRIQQVVRGDSAAYFCASSPTDTRKGNTIYFGEGSWLTVV.

In DNA form, the CDR3 reads TGTGCCAGCAGCTTCCAGGGCCTCGGTGAAGCTTTCTTT. Translation gives CASSFQGLGEAFF. This chain connects TRBV7-9 to TRBJ1-1; tentative D call: TRBD1 (5 bases). The CDR3 runs to 13 residues. From germline, CDR1 is SEHNR and CDR2 FQNEAQ (reference sequence). With 3 bases removed from V and 7 bases from J, the gap between germline ends came to 12 bases.

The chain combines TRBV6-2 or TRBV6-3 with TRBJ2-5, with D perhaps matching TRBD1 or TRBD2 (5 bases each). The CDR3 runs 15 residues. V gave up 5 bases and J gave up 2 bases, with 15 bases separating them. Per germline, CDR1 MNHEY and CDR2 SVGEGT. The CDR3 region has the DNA TGTGCCAGCAGTAAAACGGGACGGCAACAAGAGACCCAGTACTTC. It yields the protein CASSKTGRQQETQYF.

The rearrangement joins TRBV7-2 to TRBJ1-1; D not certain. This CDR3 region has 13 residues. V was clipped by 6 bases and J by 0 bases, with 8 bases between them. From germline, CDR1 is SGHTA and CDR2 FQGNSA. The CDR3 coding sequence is TGTGCCAGCAGGCTAGATATGAACACTGAAGCTTTCTTT. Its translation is CASRLDMNTEAFF.

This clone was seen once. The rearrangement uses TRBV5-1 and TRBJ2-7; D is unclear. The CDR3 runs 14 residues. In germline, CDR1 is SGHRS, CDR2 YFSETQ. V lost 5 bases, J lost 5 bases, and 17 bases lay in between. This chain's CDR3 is CASRRTGPLHEQYF. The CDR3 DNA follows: TGCGCCAGCAGACGAACCGGGCCCTTACACGAGCAGTACTTC.

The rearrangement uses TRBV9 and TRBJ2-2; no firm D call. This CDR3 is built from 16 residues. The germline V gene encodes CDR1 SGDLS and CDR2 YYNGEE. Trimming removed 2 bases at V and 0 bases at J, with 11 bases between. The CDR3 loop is CASSVPESPNTGELFF. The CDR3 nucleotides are TGTGCCAGCAGCGTCCCCGAGAGCCCGAACACCGGGGAGCTGTTTTTT.

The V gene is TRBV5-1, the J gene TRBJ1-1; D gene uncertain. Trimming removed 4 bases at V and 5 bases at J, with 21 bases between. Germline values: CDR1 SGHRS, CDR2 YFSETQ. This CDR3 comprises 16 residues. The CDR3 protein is CASSSDFVGTGTEAFF. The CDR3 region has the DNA TGCGCCAGCAGCAGTGATTTTGTTGGTACGGGAACTGAAGCTTTCTTT.

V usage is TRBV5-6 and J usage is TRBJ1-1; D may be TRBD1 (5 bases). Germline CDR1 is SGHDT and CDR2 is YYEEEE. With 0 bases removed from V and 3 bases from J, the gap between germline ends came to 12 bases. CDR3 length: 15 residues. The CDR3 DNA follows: TGTGCCAGCAGCTTGGGACGGGTCAGGGACACTGAAGCTTTCTTT. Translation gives CASSLGRVRDTEAFF.

CDR3 sequence reads: CASSPPRGPETQYF. The DNA for the CDR3 is TGTGCCAGCAGCCCTCCGAGGGGGCCCGAGACCCAGTACTTC. This chain connects TRBV5-6 to TRBJ2-5, with 7 bases fitting TRBD1. Germline-derived CDR1 and CDR2 are SGHDT and YYEEEE. Trimming removed 4 bases from V and 5 bases from J; junction bases left unmatched: 8. The CDR3 runs to 14 residues. Combining the CDR3 with reference TRBV5-6 and TRBJ2-5 gives the whole variable domain DAGVTQSPTHLIKTRGQQVTLRCSPKSGHDTVSWYQQALGQGPQFIFQYYEEEERQRGNFPDRFSGHQFPNYSSELNVNALLLGDSALYLCASSPPRGPETQYFGPGTRLLVL.

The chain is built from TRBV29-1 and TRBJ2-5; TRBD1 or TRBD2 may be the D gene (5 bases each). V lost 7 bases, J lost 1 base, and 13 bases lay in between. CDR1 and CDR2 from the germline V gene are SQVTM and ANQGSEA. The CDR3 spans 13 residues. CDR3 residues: CSAARDAQETQYF. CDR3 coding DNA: TGCAGCGCTGCAAGGGACGCCCAAGAGACCCAGTACTTC. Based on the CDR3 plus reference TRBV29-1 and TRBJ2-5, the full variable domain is SAVISQKPSRDICQRGTSLTIQCQVDSQVTMMFWYRQQPGQSLTLIATANQGSEATYESGFVIDKFPISRPNLTFSTLTVSNMSPEDSSIYLCSAARDAQETQYFGPGTRLLVL.

The CDR3 nucleotides read TGTGCCAGCAGCCCCTTAGCGGGGGGGCCCCTAGCCAAAAACATTCAGTACTTC. Translation: CASSPLAGGPLAKNIQYF. The chain employs TRBV9 and TRBJ2-4, with 11 bases that match TRBD2. The germline V gene has CDR1 SGDLS and CDR2 YYNGEE. Trimming at V came to 4 bases and at J to 0 bases, leaving 9 bases not matched to a gene. This CDR3 is built from 18 residues.

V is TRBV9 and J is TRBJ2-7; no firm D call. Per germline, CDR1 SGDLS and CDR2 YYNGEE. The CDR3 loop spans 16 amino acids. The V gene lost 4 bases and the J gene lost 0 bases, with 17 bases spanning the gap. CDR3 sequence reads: CASSPEGSLPSYEQYF. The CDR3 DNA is TGTGCCAGCAGCCCGGAAGGTAGCCTACCCTCCTACGAGCAGTACTTC. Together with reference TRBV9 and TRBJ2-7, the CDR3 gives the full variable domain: DSGVTQTPKHLITATGQRVTLRCSPRSGDLSVYWYQQSLDQGLQFLIQYYNGEERAKGNILERFSAQQFPDLHSELNLSSLELGDSALYFCASSPEGSLPSYEQYFGPGTRLTVT.

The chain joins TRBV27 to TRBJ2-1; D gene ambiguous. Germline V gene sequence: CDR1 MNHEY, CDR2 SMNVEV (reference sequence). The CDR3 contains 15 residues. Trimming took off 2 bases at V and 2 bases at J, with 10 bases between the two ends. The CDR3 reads CASSLIPHTYNEQFF. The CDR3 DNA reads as TGTGCCAGCAGTTTAATTCCACACACCTACAATGAGCAGTTCTTC.